These 2 T cell receptor beta chains were all obtained from the same sample, sequenced in a study of blood T cells in healthy people across ages. A second PCR, run for about 7 to 11 cycles, used a sample-barcoded 5' primer plus a J-beta primer mix. In TCRdb, the 5' RACE reads were re-called with MiXCR into one record per CDR3 protein. The sample lists 1.4 million or so distinct CDR3 sequences, 40% to 45% occurring once. Input material: blood. Receptors were obtained from a woman aged 18 to 35 in good health.

The genes are TRBV6-5 and TRBJ2-5; D gene unclear. Germline CDR1 MNHEY, CDR2 SVGAGI. Trimming shortened V by 6 bases and J by 5 bases, and 10 bases separated the two germline ends. The CDR3 covers 12 residues. The DNA of the CDR3 is TGTGCCAGCAGGAGCACCTGGGAGACCCAGTACTTC. Amino acids: CASRSTWETQYF.

This clonotype was seen a handful of times. The chain uses TRBV5-1 and TRBJ1-1; D uncertain. The CDR3 sequence is 15 residues long. Trimming left V 6 bases short and J 5 bases short, with 20 bases between. Germline V gives CDR1 SGHRS, CDR2 YFSETQ. This CDR3 reads CASTSGSGARTEAFF. The CDR3, as DNA: TGCGCCAGCACCTCGGGGAGCGGAGCGCGGACTGAAGCTTTCTTT.